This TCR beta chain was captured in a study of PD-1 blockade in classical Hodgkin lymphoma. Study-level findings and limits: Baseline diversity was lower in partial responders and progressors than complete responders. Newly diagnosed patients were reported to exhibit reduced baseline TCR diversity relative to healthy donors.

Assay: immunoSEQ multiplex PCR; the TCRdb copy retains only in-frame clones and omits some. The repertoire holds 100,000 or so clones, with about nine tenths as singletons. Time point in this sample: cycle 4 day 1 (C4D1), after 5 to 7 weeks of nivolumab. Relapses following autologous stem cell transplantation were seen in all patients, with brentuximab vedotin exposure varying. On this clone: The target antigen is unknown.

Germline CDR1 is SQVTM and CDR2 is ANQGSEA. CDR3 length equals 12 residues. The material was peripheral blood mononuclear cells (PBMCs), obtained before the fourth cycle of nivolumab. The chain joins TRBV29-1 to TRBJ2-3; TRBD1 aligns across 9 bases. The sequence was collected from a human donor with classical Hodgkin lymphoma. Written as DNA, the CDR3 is TGCAGGGGGGGACAGGGAACAGATACGCAGTATTTT. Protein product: CRGGQGTDTQYF.